This TCR beta chain was retrieved from a study of spatial heterogeneity in lung cancer. Looking at the study overall: Strong correlation was found between tumor-region TCR transcript counts and a T cell module score from matched bulk RNA-seq.

This clonotype was seen at least ten times. What it binds is not known. General study points: Tumor mutation count correlated with how many alpha and beta TCRs expanded intratumorally.

The sample's time point: sample taken at primary tumor resection. The 65 or so donors had untreated early-stage non-small cell lung cancer. Individual TCR cDNA molecules each bore their own unique molecular identifier. Via MiXCR, TCRdb re-called the 5' RACE reads, giving one row per CDR3 protein. The table lists about 16,000 distinct CDR3 sequences, around 6.8% of them singletons. The sequences come from lung tumor tissue, collected at surgery. The TCR originated in a female donor with early-stage non-small cell lung cancer.

The chain's CDR3 is CASSPFGANVLTF. The CDR3 coding sequence is TGTGCCAGCAGCCCGTTTGGGGCCAACGTCCTGACTTTC. The chain combines TRBV7-8 with TRBJ2-6, with D unresolved. This CDR3 has 13 amino acids. Looked up from germline, CDR1 is SGHVS and CDR2 is FQNEAQ. V was clipped by 5 bases and J by 3 bases, with 5 bases between them.